These 30 T cell receptor beta chains originate from one sample sequenced in a study of T-cell reconstitution after alpha-beta-depleted transplantation in children. Preparing the TCRbeta library involved the use of unique molecular identifiers. MiXCR was run by TCRdb on the PCR reads, yielding one entry per CDR3 protein. The table shows about 870,000 distinct CDR3 sequences, with about 16% occurring only once. The sample here was PBMCs, mostly from graft donor cells, taken 360 days after TCRalphabeta/CD19-depleted stem cell transplant. The receptor source for this set is a male patient between 5 and 17 years old who had a stem cell transplant for acute lymphoblastic leukemia, so the T cells may come from the graft donor.

This clonotype was observed a few times. The chain joins TRBV11-2 to TRBJ2-3, with 7 bases that match TRBD2. This CDR3 contains 18 residues. The V segment lost 5 bases and the J segment 2 bases; nucleotides outside the gene matches: 16. The V gene's germline CDR1 is SGHAT and CDR2 FQNNGV. CDR3 loop: CASSNGRGFRSFTDTQYF. The DNA for the CDR3 is TGTGCCAGCAGCAATGGGCGGGGGTTCAGGTCTTTCACAGATACGCAGTATTTT.

This clonotype turned up a few times. The V gene is TRBV6-5, the J gene TRBJ2-3; D perhaps matches TRBD1 (5 bases). CDR1 and CDR2 from the germline V gene are MNHEY and SVGAGI. CDR3 length: 16 residues. The germline V and J ends were trimmed by 4 bases and 0 bases, with 14 bases remaining between them. CDR3 residues: CASSSSRTSSTDTQYF. As DNA, the CDR3 is TGTGCCAGCAGTTCTTCCCGGACATCTAGCACAGATACGCAGTATTTT.

This clonotype turned up a few times. This chain uses TRBV20-1 with TRBJ2-5, with no clear D. The CDR3 consists of 13 residues. V lost 3 bases and J 1 base, leaving 9 bases between the germline ends. Germline CDR1 DFQATT, CDR2 SNEGSKA (reference sequence). In DNA, the CDR3 is TGCAGTGCTAGTAGGGTAATCCAAGAGACCCAGTACTTC. It encodes CSASRVIQETQYF.

This clonotype was observed many times. This chain joins TRBV5-1 and TRBJ2-2; TRBD1 might be the D (6 bases). V shed 4 bases and J shed 3 bases, with 13 bases lying between them. The CDR3 is made up of 15 amino acids. CDR1 is SGHRS and CDR2 is YFSETQ in the germline V gene. CDR3 sequence: CASSLTGTYTGELFF. DNA of the CDR3: TGCGCCAGCAGCCTGACCGGGACATACACCGGGGAGCTGTTTTTT.

Only a few counts were recorded for this clonotype. The CDR3 reads CASSSGAGAYNQPQHF. The CDR3 DNA follows: TGTGCCAGCAGCTCGGGTGCCGGGGCCTACAATCAGCCCCAGCATTTT. The genes are TRBV7-9 and TRBJ1-5; D is possibly TRBD1 (5 bases). Trimming removed 4 bases at V and 3 bases at J, with 16 bases between. Germline-derived CDR1 and CDR2 are SEHNR and FQNEAQ (reference sequence). This CDR3 has 16 amino acids.

This clonotype was observed a handful of times. This chain connects TRBV12-3 or TRBV12-4 to TRBJ1-1; 7 nucleotides match TRBD1. This CDR3 is 14 amino acids long. The J segment lost 7 bases and the V segment lost 5 bases, leaving 10 bases of the junction unmatched. The CDR3 here is CASSQDSTGSEAFF. The CDR3 coding sequence is TGTGCCAGCAGTCAAGATTCGACAGGGAGTGAAGCTTTCTTT.

At least ten counts were recorded for this clonotype. The chain links TRBV7-2 to TRBJ2-7; 8 nucleotides align to TRBD2. From germline, CDR1 is SGHTA and CDR2 FQGNSA. Trimming at V came to 6 bases and at J to 0 bases, leaving 1 base not matched to a gene. This CDR3 has 13 amino acids. CDR3 loop: CASRGLVSYEQYF. In DNA form, the CDR3 reads TGTGCCAGCAGGGGACTAGTCTCCTACGAGCAGTACTTC.

This clonotype was observed a single time. The chain uses TRBV29-1 and TRBJ2-7; tentatively, D is TRBD1 (6 bases). The CDR3 is 13 residues long. V was cut by 6 bases and J by 1 base, with 13 bases left in between. Germline CDR1 SQVTM, CDR2 ANQGSEA. This CDR3 is CSVGRGFSYEQYF. The CDR3 DNA sequence: TGCAGCGTCGGCAGGGGTTTTTCCTACGAGCAGTACTTC.

The chain couples TRBV7-9 to TRBJ1-2; TRBD1 agrees at 8 bases. Trimming took 6 bases from V and 7 from J; bases not matched to a gene: 7. The CDR3 contains 13 residues. Germline CDR1 SEHNR, CDR2 FQNEAQ (reference sequence). In DNA form, the CDR3 reads TGTGCCAGCAGGATACGGACAGGGCTTGGCTACACCTTC. Amino acid sequence: CASRIRTGLGYTF.

CDR3: CASSSSGLDRVYEQYF. The CDR3 nucleotides read TGTGCCAGCAGCTCCTCAGGTCTGGACAGGGTCTACGAGCAGTACTTC. The chain couples TRBV7-9 to TRBJ2-7, with 8 positions matching TRBD1. CDR3 length equals 16 residues. V was clipped by 4 bases and J by 3 bases; unmatched bases: 11. Germline CDR1 SEHNR, CDR2 FQNEAQ (reference sequence).

V and J are TRBV5-1 and TRBJ2-1; 8 nucleotides match TRBD2. J lost 9 bases, V lost 1 base, and 12 bases had no gene match. Germline-derived CDR1 and CDR2 are SGHRS and YFSETQ. CDR3 length equals 16 residues. For the CDR3, the DNA is TGCGCCAGCAGCTTGACTAGCGGACCAAAGGGAATTGAGCAGTTCTTC. Encoded protein: CASSLTSGPKGIEQFF.

V and J are TRBV7-9 and TRBJ2-2, with D possibly being TRBD1 (5 bases). Germline V gene data show CDR1 as SEHNR and CDR2 as FQNEAQ (reference sequence). The CDR3 is made up of 14 amino acids. Trimming shortened V by 3 bases and J by 6 bases, and 11 bases separated the two germline ends. The CDR3 loop reads CASSLDIFAGELFF. The DNA of the CDR3 is TGTGCCAGCAGCTTGGACATCTTCGCCGGGGAGCTGTTTTTT.

The chain is built from TRBV6-5 and TRBJ2-5; D not certain. Trimming pared 0 bases from V and 5 bases from J, leaving 10 bases between. There are 14 residues in the CDR3. Germline V gives CDR1 MNHEY, CDR2 SVGAGI. CDR3 sequence reads: CASSYSGSRETQYF. CDR3 DNA: TGTGCCAGCAGTTACTCGGGTAGTAGGGAGACCCAGTACTTC.

V and J are TRBV10-1 and TRBJ2-5, with no clear D. This CDR3 spans 14 amino acids. The germline V gene has CDR1 WNHNN and CDR2 SYGVQD (reference sequence). The ends were cut back, 0 bases at V and 2 bases at J, with 7 bases in the middle. The CDR3 DNA follows: TGCGCCAGCAGTGAGTCTCGGAGTCAAGAGACCCAGTACTTC. This sequence encodes CASSESRSQETQYF.

In its sample, this clonotype was seen many times. V is TRBV5-1 and J is TRBJ2-5; no clear D gene. The CDR3 has 14 amino acids. CDR1 SGHRS and CDR2 YFSETQ come from the germline V gene. The germline V and J ends were trimmed by 1 base and 0 bases, with 7 bases remaining between them. CDR3 loop: CASSLKENQETQYF. CDR3 sequence (DNA): TGCGCCAGCAGCTTGAAGGAAAACCAAGAGACCCAGTACTTC.

This sequence joins TRBV24-1 and TRBJ2-5, with 7 bases identical to TRBD2. Unmatched junction bases numbered 13, after V lost 3 bases and J lost 1 base. This CDR3 spans 18 amino acids. CDR1 is KGHDR, CDR2 SFDVKD, per germline. For the CDR3, the DNA is TGTGCCACCAGTGATCCATTTAGGGATAGCGGGCTCCAAGAGACCCAGTACTTC. It encodes CATSDPFRDSGLQETQYF.

The chain links TRBV29-1 to TRBJ2-1, with D perhaps TRBD2 (5 bases). The CDR3 has 14 residues. Germline values: CDR1 SQVTM, CDR2 ANQGSEA. V gave up 4 bases and J gave up 0 bases, with 10 bases separating them. CDR3 sequence reads: CSVVASSSYNEQFF. The CDR3 nucleotides read TGCAGCGTTGTAGCGTCGAGCTCCTACAATGAGCAGTTCTTC.

In this sample, this clonotype turned up a few times. The V gene is TRBV29-1, the J gene TRBJ2-7, with a weak D call TRBD2 (6 bases). The V and J ends lost 6 bases and 3 bases respectively, with 18 bases between them. The CDR3 is 14 amino acids. Germline V gene sequence: CDR1 SQVTM, CDR2 ANQGSEA. CDR3 nucleotides: TGCAGCGTGGGCCGACGGGGGATTGTCTACGAGCAGTACTTC. It is translated as CSVGRRGIVYEQYF.

This chain uses TRBV15 with TRBJ2-4; perhaps TRBD2 as D (6 bases). V was trimmed by 1 base and J by 0 bases, leaving 10 bases between them. The CDR3 spans 16 residues. CDR1 LNHNV and CDR2 YYDKDF come from the germline V gene (reference sequence). CDR3 coding DNA: TGTGCCACCAGCAGAGTGGAGGGATTAGCCAAAAACATTCAGTACTTC. Its protein is CATSRVEGLAKNIQYF.

This clonotype has just a few counts. This sequence joins TRBV6-2 or TRBV6-3 and TRBJ1-3, with 9 nucleotides matching TRBD1. The CDR3 contains 16 residues. Per germline, CDR1 MNHEY and CDR2 SVGEGT. Germline trimming cut 6 bases from V and 0 bases from J; bases unmatched to any gene: 6. The CDR3 DNA sequence: TGTGCCAGCAGCCTACAGGGGGCAAACTCTGGAAACACCATATATTTT. This gives the protein CASSLQGANSGNTIYF.

This clonotype was found a few times. The chain recombines TRBV20-1 with TRBJ1-5; D might be TRBD1 (6 bases). The length of the CDR3 is 13 residues. CDR1 DFQATT and CDR2 SNEGSKA come from the germline V gene (reference sequence). Between the trimmed V and J ends, which lost 2 bases and 2 bases, there was a span of 7 bases. DNA of the CDR3: TGCAGTGCTAGAAAGGGGGGCAATCAGCCCCAGCATTTT. Its translation is CSARKGGNQPQHF.

V usage is TRBV7-9 and J usage is TRBJ2-7; 8 bases align to TRBD2. The CDR3 contains 15 residues. The junction had 8 bases not matched to a gene; V was cut back by 5 bases and J by 2 bases. Germline CDR1 SEHNR, CDR2 FQNEAQ (reference sequence). CDR3 DNA: TGTGCCAGCAGCACCCGACTAGCGACACCCTACGAGCAGTACTTC. This translates into CASSTRLATPYEQYF.

V and J are TRBV28 and TRBJ2-5, with 8 bases matching TRBD2. V lost 7 bases to trimming and J lost 4 bases; unmatched junction nucleotides: 11. The CDR3 runs to 15 residues. The germline CDR1 and CDR2 sequences are MDHEN and SYDVKM. CDR3 nucleotide sequence: TGTGCCAGCACTCCGGGACTAGAGGGGCGAGAGACCCAGTACTTC. This encodes CASTPGLEGRETQYF. Full variable domain (rest looked up from reference TRBV28 and TRBJ2-5): DVKVTQSSRYLVKRTGEKVFLECVQDMDHENMFWYRQDPGLGLRLIYFSYDVKMKEKGDIPEGYSVSREKKERFSLILESASTNQTSMYLCASTPGLEGRETQYFGPGTRLLVL.

In this sample, this clonotype turned up a few times. The rearrangement links TRBV5-1 to TRBJ1-1, with D unresolved. The CDR3 has 17 residues. Trimming shortened V by 2 bases and J by 0 bases, and 17 bases separated the two germline ends. Germline-derived CDR1 and CDR2 are SGHRS and YFSETQ. The CDR3 region is CASSFARREGMNTEAFF. CDR3 bases: TGCGCCAGCAGCTTCGCCCGGAGGGAGGGAATGAACACTGAAGCTTTCTTT. The whole variable domain, remainder taken from reference TRBV5-1 and TRBJ1-1, is KAGVTQTPRYLIKTRGQQVTLSCSPISGHRSVSWYQQTPGQGLQFLFEYFSETQRNKGNFPGRFSGRQFSNSRSEMNVSTLELGDSALYLCASSFARREGMNTEAFFGQGTRLTVV.

This clonotype was found many times. The chain employs TRBV7-8 and TRBJ2-7, with D perhaps TRBD1 (6 bases). The CDR3 loop spans 14 amino acids. V dropped 5 bases and J dropped 0 bases, with 11 bases sitting between them. Germline CDR1 and CDR2: SGHVS and FQNEAQ. CDR3 in DNA: TGTGCCAGCAGCATAGACAGGAGCTCCTACGAGCAGTACTTC. Protein sequence: CASSIDRSSYEQYF.

This rearrangement joins TRBV7-8 to TRBJ2-2; D is tentatively TRBD1 or TRBD2 (5 bases each). CDR1 is SGHVS and CDR2 is FQNEAQ in the germline V gene. CDR3 size: 17 residues. Trimming cost V 5 bases and J 4 bases, with 20 bases left between them. CDR3 sequence reads: CASSIPGPSAATGELFF. The CDR3 DNA reads TGTGCCAGCAGCATACCGGGACCTTCAGCGGCCACCGGGGAGCTGTTTTTT.

The chain employs TRBV7-6 and TRBJ1-1, with D uncertain. This CDR3 contains 11 residues. CDR1 is SGHVS, CDR2 FNYEAQ, per germline. Between the trimmed V and J ends, which lost 11 bases and 1 base, there was a span of 8 bases. This CDR3 reads CAAQTNTEAFF. The CDR3 bases are TGTGCCGCACAAACGAACACTGAAGCTTTCTTT. Supplemented by reference TRBV7-6 and TRBJ1-1, the full variable domain reads GAGVSQSPRYKVTKRGQDVALRCDPISGHVSLYWYRQALGQGPEFLTYFNYEAQQDKSGLPNDRFSAERPEGSISTLTIQRTEQRDSAMYRCAAQTNTEAFFGQGTRLTVV.

This rearrangement joins TRBV7-6 to TRBJ1-1; the D gene is possibly TRBD1 (5 bases). Trimming stripped 2 bases from V and 2 bases from J, with 12 bases between. The germline gives CDR1 SGHVS, CDR2 FNYEAQ. The CDR3 consists of 15 residues. Here the CDR3 reads CASSLSGGANTEAFF. The CDR3 region has the DNA TGTGCCAGCAGCTTATCCGGGGGAGCCAACACTGAAGCTTTCTTT. Full variable domain (remainder filled in from reference TRBV7-6 and TRBJ1-1): GAGVSQSPRYKVTKRGQDVALRCDPISGHVSLYWYRQALGQGPEFLTYFNYEAQQDKSGLPNDRFSAERPEGSISTLTIQRTEQRDSAMYRCASSLSGGANTEAFFGQGTRLTVV.

The chain combines TRBV5-1 with TRBJ1-4, with 7 bases matching TRBD1. This CDR3 region has 16 residues. V lost 2 bases to trimming and J lost 1 base; unmatched junction nucleotides: 5. Germline values: CDR1 SGHRS, CDR2 YFSETQ. CDR3 DNA sequence: TGCGCCAGCAGCTTCGGGACAGCGCTAACTAATGAAAAACTGTTTTTT. Translating it yields CASSFGTALTNEKLFF.

This clonotype has ten or more counts. The chain links TRBV5-1 to TRBJ2-7; possible D gene TRBD2, 5 bases. The CDR3 runs 12 residues. The ends were cut back, 2 bases at V and 6 bases at J, with 9 bases in the middle. Germline V gene lookup returns CDR1 SGHRS and CDR2 YFSETQ. Written as DNA, the CDR3 is TGCGCCAGCAGCTTTGACGGGATCGAGCAGTACTTC. Its protein is CASSFDGIEQYF.